These 14 T cell receptor beta chains were sequenced from one sample in a study of beta chain features in type 1 diabetes. The isolated RNA, all of it, was reverse transcribed, so expressed TCRB transcripts were what got sequenced. Sequencing used immunoSEQ multiplex PCR; TCRdb keeps in-frame clones, though not all of them. The data hold around 310,000 clones, with 11% observed a single time. The sample consisted of naive CD4+ T cells from blood. These TCRs come from a woman under 40 in good health.

V and J are TRBV5-6 and TRBJ2-7; D may be TRBD1 (6 bases). There are 16 residues in the CDR3. Trimming removed 5 bases from V and 2 bases from J, with 20 bases in between. Germline V gives CDR1 SGHDT, CDR2 YYEEEE. CDR3: CASSPWAGARTYEQYF. CDR3 coding DNA: TGTGCCAGCAGTCCCTGGGCAGGGGCTCGTACCTACGAGCAGTACTTC.

This clone has a handful of counts. This sequence joins TRBV7-2 and TRBJ2-7; TRBD2 matches at 11 bases. CDR3 length equals 14 residues. In germline, CDR1 is SGHTA, CDR2 FQGNSA. Trimming cost V 5 bases and J 4 bases; bases outside gene matches: 4. For the CDR3, the DNA is TGTGCCAGCAGCATCTCTAGCGGGGGGTACGAGCAGTACTTC. It codes for CASSISSGGYEQYF.

This clone was found a few times. This chain joins TRBV6-5 and TRBJ2-1; the match to TRBD2 covers 8 bases. This CDR3 has 14 residues. The germline V gene has CDR1 MNHEY and CDR2 SVGAGI. With V trimmed by 8 bases and J by 9 bases, 12 bases remained unmatched. In nucleotides, the CDR3 is TGTGCCAGCGGGGGCCTTAGCGGGACCGGTGAGCAGTTCTTC. It translates to CASGGLSGTGEQFF.

The table lists this clone with a few counts. The chain joins TRBV7-8 to TRBJ1-2; 9 bases align to TRBD1. With V trimmed by 5 bases and J by 3 bases, 7 bases remained unmatched. CDR3 length equals 15 residues. Germline CDR1 and CDR2: SGHVS and FQNEAQ. The CDR3 DNA reads TGTGCCAGCAGCCGGACAGGGGTTGGAGACTATGGCTACACCTTC. Translating gives CASSRTGVGDYGYTF. The full variable domain, rest sourced from reference TRBV7-8 and TRBJ1-2, is GAGVSQSPRYKVAKRGQDVALRCDPISGHVSLFWYQQALGQGPEFLTYFQNEAQLDKSGLPSDRFFAERPEGSVSTLKIQRTQQEDSAVYLCASSRTGVGDYGYTFGSGTRLTVV.

This clone came up a few times. J is TRBJ2-7 and V is TRBV30; D is unresolved. Germline V gives CDR1 GTSNPN, CDR2 SVGIG (reference sequence). The CDR3 has 11 residues. Trimming removed 2 bases from V and 3 bases from J, with 5 bases in between. CDR3 in amino acids: CAWSQRYEQYF. The CDR3 coding sequence is TGTGCCTGGAGTCAGCGCTACGAGCAGTACTTC.

On this clone: Other DNA sequences in this specimen translate into the identical CDR3. CDR3 coding DNA: TGTGCCAGCTCACCGCGACAGGGGGCGGGTGAGCAGTACTTC. Its protein product is CASSPRQGAGEQYF. The gene calls are TRBV18 and TRBJ2-7, with 10 bases fitting TRBD1. This CDR3 comprises 14 residues. Germline CDR1 is KGHSH and CDR2 is LQKENI. Trimming removed 3 bases from V and 7 bases from J; junction bases left unmatched: 6.

J is TRBJ2-1 and V is TRBV25-1; tentative D call: TRBD1 (5 bases). The CDR3 is 15 residues long. Per germline, CDR1 MGHDK and CDR2 SYGVNS. V lost 11 bases, J lost 0 bases, and 17 bases lay in between. The CDR3 spells CAAVGTGLSYNEQFF. DNA of the CDR3: TGTGCCGCGGTTGGCACAGGCCTCTCCTACAATGAGCAGTTCTTC.

This clone was recorded a few times. The CDR3: CASSLGVFPSSYEQYF. The CDR3, as DNA: TGCGCCAGCAGCCTCGGAGTCTTTCCAAGCTCCTACGAGCAGTACTTC. The chain employs TRBV5-1 and TRBJ2-7; D gene unclear. CDR3 length: 16 amino acids. The V end lost 4 bases, the J end lost 0 bases, and 17 bases lay between the germline ends. CDR1 is SGHRS, CDR2 YFSETQ, per germline.

The chain employs TRBV29-1 and TRBJ2-1; 7 nucleotides match TRBD1. Trimming cost V 6 bases and J 4 bases; bases outside gene matches: 6. Germline CDR1 and CDR2: SQVTM and ANQGSEA. The CDR3 covers 13 residues. CDR3 residues: CSVLPTGYNEQFF. The CDR3 nucleotides read TGCAGCGTCCTACCGACAGGGTACAATGAGCAGTTCTTC.

The chain's CDR3 is CASSARQGAGTGELFF. As DNA, the CDR3 is TGTGCCAGCAGCGCCCGACAGGGGGCGGGGACCGGGGAGCTGTTTTTT. The V call is TRBV9, the J call TRBJ2-2; TRBD1 matches 10 bases. Germline-derived CDR1 and CDR2 are SGDLS and YYNGEE. Trimming at V came to 3 bases and at J to 5 bases, leaving 7 bases not matched to a gene. The CDR3 extends over 16 amino acids.

The chain is built from TRBV28 and TRBJ2-7, with 7 bases matching TRBD1. V gave up 6 bases and J gave up 0 bases; unmatched junction bases: 5. Germline loops: CDR1 MDHEN, CDR2 SYDVKM. The CDR3 extends over 14 amino acids. The chain's CDR3 is CASRSTGSSYEQYF. CDR3 DNA sequence: TGTGCCAGCAGGTCGACAGGGTCCTCCTACGAGCAGTACTTC.

The sample holds a few counts of this clone. This chain links TRBV29-1 with TRBJ2-7, with D possibly being TRBD2 (7 bases). V shed 5 bases and J shed 6 bases, with 17 bases lying between them. In germline, CDR1 is SQVTM, CDR2 ANQGSEA. The CDR3 covers 13 residues. The CDR3 spells CSVFLGGVREQYF. The CDR3 DNA reads TGCAGCGTTTTTTTAGGGGGGGTTCGCGAGCAGTACTTC.

This chain connects TRBV19 to TRBJ2-5; no clear D gene. V lost 6 bases, J lost 5 bases, and 13 bases lay in between. CDR3 length: 13 amino acids. The germline gives CDR1 LNHDA, CDR2 SQIVND (reference sequence). As DNA, the CDR3 is TGTGCCAGTAGCCTTAGCCGCCGGGAGACCCAGTACTTC. Its translation is CASSLSRRETQYF.

This clone was seen a few times. This rearrangement joins TRBV27 to TRBJ2-7, with D perhaps TRBD2 (6 bases). This CDR3 is 9 amino acids long. Germline-derived CDR1 and CDR2 are MNHEY and SMNVEV (reference sequence). Trimming removed 11 bases at V and 9 bases at J, with 11 bases between. Here the CDR3 reads CAPIGGQYF. For the CDR3, the DNA is TGTGCCCCAATCGGGGGGCAGTACTTC.